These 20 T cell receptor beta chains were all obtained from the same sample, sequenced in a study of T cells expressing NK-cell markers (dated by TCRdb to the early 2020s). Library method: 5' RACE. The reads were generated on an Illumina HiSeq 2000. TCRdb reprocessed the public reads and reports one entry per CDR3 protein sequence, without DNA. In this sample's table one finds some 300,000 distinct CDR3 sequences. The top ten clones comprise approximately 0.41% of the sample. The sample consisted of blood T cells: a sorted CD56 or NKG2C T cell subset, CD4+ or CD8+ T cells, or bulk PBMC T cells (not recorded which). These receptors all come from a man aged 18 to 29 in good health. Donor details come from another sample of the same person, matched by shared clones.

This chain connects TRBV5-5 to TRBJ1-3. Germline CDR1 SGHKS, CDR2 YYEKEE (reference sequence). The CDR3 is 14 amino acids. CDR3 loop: CASSVDSSGNTIYF.

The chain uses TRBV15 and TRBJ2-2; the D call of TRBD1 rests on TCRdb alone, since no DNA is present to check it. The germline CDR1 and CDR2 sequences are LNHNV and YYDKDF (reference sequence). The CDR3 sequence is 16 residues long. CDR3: CATSRTGTGDTGELFF.

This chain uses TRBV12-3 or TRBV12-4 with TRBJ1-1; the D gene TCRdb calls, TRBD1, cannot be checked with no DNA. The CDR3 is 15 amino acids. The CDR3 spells CASRTAGGMGSEAFF.

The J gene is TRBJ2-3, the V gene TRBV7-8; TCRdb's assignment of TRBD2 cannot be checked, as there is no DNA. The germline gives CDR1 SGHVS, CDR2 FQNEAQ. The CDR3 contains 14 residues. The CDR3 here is CASSLDPSGGQPYF.

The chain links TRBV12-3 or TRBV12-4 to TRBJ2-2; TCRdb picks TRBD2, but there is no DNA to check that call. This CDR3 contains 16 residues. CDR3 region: CASSFHPGLLTGELFF.

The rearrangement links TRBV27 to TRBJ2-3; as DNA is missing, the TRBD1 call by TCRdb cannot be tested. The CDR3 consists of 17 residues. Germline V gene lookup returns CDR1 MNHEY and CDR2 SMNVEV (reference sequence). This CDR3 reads CASSPLEGWGLADTQYF.

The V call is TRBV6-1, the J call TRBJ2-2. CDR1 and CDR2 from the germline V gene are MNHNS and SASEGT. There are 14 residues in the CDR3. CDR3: CASRFGVNTGELFF.

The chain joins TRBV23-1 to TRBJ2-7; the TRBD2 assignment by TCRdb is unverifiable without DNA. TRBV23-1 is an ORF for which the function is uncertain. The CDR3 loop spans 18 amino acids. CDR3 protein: CASKGQGNSGSGSYEQYF.

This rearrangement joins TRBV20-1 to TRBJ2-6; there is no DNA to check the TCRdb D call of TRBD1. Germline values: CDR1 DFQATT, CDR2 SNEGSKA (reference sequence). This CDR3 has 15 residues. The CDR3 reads CSAVTGGGGANVLTF.

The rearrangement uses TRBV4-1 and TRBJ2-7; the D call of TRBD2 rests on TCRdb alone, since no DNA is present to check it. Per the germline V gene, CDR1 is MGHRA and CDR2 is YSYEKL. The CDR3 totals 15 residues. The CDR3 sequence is CASSQLPATSHEQYF.

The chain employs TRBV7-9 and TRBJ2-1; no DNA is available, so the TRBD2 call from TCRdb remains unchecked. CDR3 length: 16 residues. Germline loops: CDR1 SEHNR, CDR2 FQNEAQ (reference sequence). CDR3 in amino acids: CASSLELRASYNEQFF.

The CDR3: CASSFLGTGNQPQHF. V is TRBV12-3 or TRBV12-4 and J is TRBJ1-5; TCRdb lists TRBD1, though no DNA is available to test this call. This CDR3 comprises 15 residues.

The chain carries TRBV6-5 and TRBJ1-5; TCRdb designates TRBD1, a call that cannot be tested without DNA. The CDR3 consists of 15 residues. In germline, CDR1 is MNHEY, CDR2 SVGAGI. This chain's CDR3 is CATIEGTGDNQPQHF.

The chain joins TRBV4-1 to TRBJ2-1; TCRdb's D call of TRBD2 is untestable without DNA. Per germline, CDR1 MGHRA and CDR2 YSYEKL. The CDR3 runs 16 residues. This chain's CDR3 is CASSQASGRMLDEQFF.

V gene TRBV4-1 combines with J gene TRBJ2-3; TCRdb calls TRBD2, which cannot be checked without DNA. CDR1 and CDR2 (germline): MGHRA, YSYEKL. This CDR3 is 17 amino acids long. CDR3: CASSQPTSGSRTDTQYF.

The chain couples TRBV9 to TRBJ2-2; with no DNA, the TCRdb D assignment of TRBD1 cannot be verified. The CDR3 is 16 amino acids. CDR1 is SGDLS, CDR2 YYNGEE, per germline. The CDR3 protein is CASSVVSGTGTGELFF.

CDR3 region: CASSLAGQGNNEQFF. J is TRBJ2-1 and V is TRBV12-3 or TRBV12-4; TCRdb designates TRBD1, a call that cannot be tested without DNA. This CDR3 has 15 residues.

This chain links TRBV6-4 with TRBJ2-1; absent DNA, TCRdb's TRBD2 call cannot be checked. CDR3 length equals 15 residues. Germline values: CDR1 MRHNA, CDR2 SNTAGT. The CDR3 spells CASSQLAGVFNEQFF.

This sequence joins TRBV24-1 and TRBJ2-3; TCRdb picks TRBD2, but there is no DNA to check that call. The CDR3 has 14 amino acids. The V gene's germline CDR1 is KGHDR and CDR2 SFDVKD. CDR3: CATSLAGGPDTQYF.

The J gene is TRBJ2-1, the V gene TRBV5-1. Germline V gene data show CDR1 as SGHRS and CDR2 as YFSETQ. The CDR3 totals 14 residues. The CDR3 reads CASSTTSAYNEQFF.